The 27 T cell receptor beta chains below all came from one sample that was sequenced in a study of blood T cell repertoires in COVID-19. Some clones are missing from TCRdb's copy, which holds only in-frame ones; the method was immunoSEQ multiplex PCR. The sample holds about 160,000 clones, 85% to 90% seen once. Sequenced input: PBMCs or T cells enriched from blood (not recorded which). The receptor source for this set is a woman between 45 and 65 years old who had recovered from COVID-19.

The DNA of the CDR3 is TGTGCCAGCAGCTTAGATGGCAGGGCGACTTCCAATGAGCAGTTCTTC. Translated, it gives CASSLDGRATSNEQFF. The chain has TRBV7-3 and TRBJ2-1; D is perhaps TRBD1 (5 bases). This CDR3 spans 16 amino acids. The V and J ends lost 2 bases and 6 bases respectively, with 17 bases between them. From germline, CDR1 is SGHTA and CDR2 FQGTGA.

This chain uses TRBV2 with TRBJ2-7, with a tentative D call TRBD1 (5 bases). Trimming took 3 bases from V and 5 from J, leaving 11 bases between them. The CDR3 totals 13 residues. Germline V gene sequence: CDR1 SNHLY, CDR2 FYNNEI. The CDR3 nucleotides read TGTGCCAGCAGTGAGGCAGGGTATCACGAGCAGTACTTC. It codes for CASSEAGYHEQYF.

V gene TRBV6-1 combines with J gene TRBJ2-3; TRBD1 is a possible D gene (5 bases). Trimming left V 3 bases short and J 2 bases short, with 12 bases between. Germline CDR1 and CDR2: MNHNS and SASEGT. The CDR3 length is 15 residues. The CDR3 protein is CASSDRGSSTDTQYF. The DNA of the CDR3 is TGTGCCAGCAGTGATAGGGGCTCCTCCACAGATACGCAGTATTTT.

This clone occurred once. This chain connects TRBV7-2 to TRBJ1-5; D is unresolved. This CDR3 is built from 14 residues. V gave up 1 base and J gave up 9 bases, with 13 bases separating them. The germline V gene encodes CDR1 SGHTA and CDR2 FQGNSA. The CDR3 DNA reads TGTGCCAGCAGCTTAGAGGCAGAGCGACTGCCCCAGCATTTT. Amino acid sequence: CASSLEAERLPQHF.

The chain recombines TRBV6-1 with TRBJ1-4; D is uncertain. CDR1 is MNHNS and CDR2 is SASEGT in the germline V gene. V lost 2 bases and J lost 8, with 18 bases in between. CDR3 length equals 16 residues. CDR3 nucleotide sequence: TGTGCCAGCAGTGAAATGGGCGGCGGGGTTTGGGAAAAACTGTTTTTT. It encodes CASSEMGGGVWEKLFF.

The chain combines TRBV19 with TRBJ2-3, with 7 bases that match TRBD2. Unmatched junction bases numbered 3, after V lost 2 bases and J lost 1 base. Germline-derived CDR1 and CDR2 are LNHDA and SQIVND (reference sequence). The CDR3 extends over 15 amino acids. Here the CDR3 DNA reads TGTGCCAGTAGTATAAGGGCGGGGGGCACAGATACGCAGTATTTT. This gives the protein CASSIRAGGTDTQYF. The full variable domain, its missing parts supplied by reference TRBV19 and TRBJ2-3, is DGGITQSPKYLFRKEGQNVTLSCEQNLNHDAMYWYRQDPGQGLRLIYYSQIVNDFQKGDIAEGYSVSREKKESFPLTVTSAQKNPTAFYLCASSIRAGGTDTQYFGPGTRLTVL.

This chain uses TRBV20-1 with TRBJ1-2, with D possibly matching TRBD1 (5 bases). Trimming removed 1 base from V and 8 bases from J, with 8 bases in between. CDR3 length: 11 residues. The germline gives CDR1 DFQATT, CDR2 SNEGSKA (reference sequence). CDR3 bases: TGCAGTGCTAGAGCAGGGCACGGCTACACCTTC. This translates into CSARAGHGYTF.

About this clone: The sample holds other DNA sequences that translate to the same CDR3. The CDR3 DNA follows: TGTGCCAGCAGGGGGACAGGGGGCAATCAGCCCCAGCATTTT. Translation: CASRGTGGNQPQHF. The V call is TRBV6-5, the J call TRBJ1-5; 10 nucleotides line up with TRBD1. Unmatched junction bases numbered 1, after V lost 6 bases and J lost 2 bases. Germline V gene data show CDR1 as MNHEY and CDR2 as SVGAGI. This CDR3 has 14 amino acids.

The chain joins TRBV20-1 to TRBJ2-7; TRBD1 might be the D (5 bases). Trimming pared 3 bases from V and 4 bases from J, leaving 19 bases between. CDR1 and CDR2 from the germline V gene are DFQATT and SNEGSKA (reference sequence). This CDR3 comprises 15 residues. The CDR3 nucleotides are TGCAGTGCTAGTGGTCCCAGAGACAGCCTTTACGAGCAGTACTTC. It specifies CSASGPRDSLYEQYF.

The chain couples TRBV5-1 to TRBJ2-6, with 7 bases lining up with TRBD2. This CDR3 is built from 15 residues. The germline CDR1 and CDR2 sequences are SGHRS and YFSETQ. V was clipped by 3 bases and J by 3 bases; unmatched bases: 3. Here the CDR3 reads CASSWEGVGANVLTF. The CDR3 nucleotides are TGCGCCAGCAGCTGGGAGGGAGTTGGGGCCAACGTCCTGACTTTC.

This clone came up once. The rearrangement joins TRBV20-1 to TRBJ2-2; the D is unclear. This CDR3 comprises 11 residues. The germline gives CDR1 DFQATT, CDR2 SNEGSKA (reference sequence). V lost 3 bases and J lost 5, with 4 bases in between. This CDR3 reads CSASRTGELFF. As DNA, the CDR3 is TGCAGTGCTAGCCGTACCGGGGAGCTGTTTTTT.

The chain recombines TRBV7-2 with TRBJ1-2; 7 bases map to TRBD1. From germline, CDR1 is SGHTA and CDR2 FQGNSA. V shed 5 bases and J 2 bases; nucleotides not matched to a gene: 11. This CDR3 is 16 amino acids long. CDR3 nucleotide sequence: TGTGCCAGCAGCCGCGACCCAGGGGGAGTCAACTATGGCTACACCTTC. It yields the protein CASSRDPGGVNYGYTF.

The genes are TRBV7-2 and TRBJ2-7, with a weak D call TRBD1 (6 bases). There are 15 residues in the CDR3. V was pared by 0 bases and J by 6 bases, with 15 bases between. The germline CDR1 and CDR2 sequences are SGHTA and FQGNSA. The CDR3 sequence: CASSLARGRVGEQYF. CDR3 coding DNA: TGTGCCAGCAGCTTAGCTAGGGGGAGAGTTGGCGAGCAGTACTTC.

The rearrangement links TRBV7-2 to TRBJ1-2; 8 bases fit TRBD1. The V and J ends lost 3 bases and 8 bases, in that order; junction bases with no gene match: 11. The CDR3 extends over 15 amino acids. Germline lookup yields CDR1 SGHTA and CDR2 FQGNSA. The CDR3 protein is CASSFQGAIGGGYTF. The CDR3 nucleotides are TGTGCCAGCAGCTTTCAGGGGGCAATAGGAGGGGGCTACACCTTC.

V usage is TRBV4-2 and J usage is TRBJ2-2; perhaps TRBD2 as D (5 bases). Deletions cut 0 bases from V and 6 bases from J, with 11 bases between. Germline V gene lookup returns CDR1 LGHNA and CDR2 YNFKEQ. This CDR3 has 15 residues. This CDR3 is CASSQEEERSGELFF. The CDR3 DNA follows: TGTGCCAGCAGCCAAGAGGAGGAACGGTCCGGGGAGCTGTTTTTT.

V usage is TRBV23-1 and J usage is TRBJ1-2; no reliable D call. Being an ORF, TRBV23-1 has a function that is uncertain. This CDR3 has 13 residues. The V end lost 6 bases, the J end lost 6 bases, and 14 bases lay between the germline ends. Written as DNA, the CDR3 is TGCGCCAGCAGCTGGAGGGCAGGCGATGGCTACACCTTC. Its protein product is CASSWRAGDGYTF.

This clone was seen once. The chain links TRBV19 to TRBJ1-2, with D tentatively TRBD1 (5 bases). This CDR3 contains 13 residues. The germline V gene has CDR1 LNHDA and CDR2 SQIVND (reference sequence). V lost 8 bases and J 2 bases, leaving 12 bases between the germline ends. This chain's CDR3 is CASERRGNYGYTF. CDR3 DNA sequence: TGTGCCAGTGAGCGTCGGGGGAACTATGGCTACACCTTC.

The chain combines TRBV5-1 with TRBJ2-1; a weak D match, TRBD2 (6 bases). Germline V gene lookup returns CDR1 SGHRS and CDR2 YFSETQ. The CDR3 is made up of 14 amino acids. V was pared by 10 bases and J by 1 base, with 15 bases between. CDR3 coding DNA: TGCGCCTGCCACGGCGGGGAGTCCTACAATGAGCAGTTCTTC. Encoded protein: CACHGGESYNEQFF.

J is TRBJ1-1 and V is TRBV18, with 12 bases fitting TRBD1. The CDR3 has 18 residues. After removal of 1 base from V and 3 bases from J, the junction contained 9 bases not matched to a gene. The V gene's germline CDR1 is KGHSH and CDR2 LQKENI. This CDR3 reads CASSPQKGGQGAHTEAFF. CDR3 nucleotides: TGTGCCAGCTCACCACAGAAGGGGGGACAGGGGGCGCACACTGAAGCTTTCTTT. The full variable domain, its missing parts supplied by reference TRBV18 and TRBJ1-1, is NAGVMQNPRHLVRRRGQEARLRCSPMKGHSHVYWYRQLPEEGLKFMVYLQKENIIDESGMPKERFSAEFPKEGPSILRIQQVVRGDSAAYFCASSPQKGGQGAHTEAFFGQGTRLTVV.

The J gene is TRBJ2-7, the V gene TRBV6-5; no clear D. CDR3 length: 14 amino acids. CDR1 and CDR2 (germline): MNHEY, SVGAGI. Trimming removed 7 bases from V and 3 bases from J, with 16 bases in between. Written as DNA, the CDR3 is TGTGCCAGCAAAATGAGAAACGGAGTCTACGAGCAGTACTTC. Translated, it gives CASKMRNGVYEQYF.

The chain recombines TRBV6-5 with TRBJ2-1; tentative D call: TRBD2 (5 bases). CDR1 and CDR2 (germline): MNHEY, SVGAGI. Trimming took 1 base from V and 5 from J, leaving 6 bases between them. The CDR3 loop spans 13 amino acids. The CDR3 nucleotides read TGTGCCAGCAGTTACTGGGAGAACAATGAGCAGTTCTTC. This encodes CASSYWENNEQFF.

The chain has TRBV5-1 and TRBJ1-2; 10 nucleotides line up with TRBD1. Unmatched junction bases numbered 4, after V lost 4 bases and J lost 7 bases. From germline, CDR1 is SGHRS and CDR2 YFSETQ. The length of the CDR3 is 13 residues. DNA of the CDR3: TGCGCCAGCAGCATTGGACAGGGGGTTGGCTACACCTTC. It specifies CASSIGQGVGYTF.

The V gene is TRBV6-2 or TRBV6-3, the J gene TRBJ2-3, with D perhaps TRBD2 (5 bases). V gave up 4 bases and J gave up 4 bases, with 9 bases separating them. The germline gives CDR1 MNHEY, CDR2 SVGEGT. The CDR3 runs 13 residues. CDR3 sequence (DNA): TGTGCCAGCAGTTTTACCGGGGCAGATACGCAGTATTTT. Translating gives CASSFTGADTQYF.

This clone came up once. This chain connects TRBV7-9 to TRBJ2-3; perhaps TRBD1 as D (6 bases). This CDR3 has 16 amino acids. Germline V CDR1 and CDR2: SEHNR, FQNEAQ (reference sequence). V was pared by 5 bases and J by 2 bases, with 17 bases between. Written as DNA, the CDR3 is TGTGCCAGCAGCCCCCTGGCAGGGGCGCCCACAGATACGCAGTATTTT. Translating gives CASSPLAGAPTDTQYF. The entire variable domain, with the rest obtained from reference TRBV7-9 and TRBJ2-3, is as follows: DTGVSQNPRHKITKRGQNVTFRCDPISEHNRLYWYRQTLGQGPEFLTYFQNEAQLEKSRLLSDRFSAERPKGSFSTLEIQRTEQGDSAMYLCASSPLAGAPTDTQYFGPGTRLTVL.

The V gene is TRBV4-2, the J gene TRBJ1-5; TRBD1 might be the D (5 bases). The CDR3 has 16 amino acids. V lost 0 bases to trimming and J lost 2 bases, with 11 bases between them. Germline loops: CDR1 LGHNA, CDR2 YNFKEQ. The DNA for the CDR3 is TGTGCCAGCAGCCAAGATCTCCAGGGTGGCAATCAGCCCCAGCATTTT. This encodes CASSQDLQGGNQPQHF.

For the CDR3, the DNA is TGTGCCATCAGTGAGGGTGGGGGCCCAGATACGCAGTATTTT. Translation gives CAISEGGGPDTQYF. The rearrangement joins TRBV10-3 to TRBJ2-3, with D possibly TRBD1 on 6 matching bases. Germline V gene sequence: CDR1 ENHRY, CDR2 SYGVKD. This CDR3 has 14 amino acids. V lost 2 bases and J 4 bases, leaving 10 bases between the germline ends.

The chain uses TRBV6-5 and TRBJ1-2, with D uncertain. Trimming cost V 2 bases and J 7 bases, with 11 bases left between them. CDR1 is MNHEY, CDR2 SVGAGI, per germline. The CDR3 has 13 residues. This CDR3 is CASSYEGMGGYTF. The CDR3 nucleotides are TGTGCCAGCAGTTACGAGGGAATGGGTGGCTACACCTTC.